These 25 T cell receptor beta chains came from one sample sequenced in a study of shared clonotypes between healthy human individuals. The repertoire was sequenced with immunoSEQ multiplex PCR; TCRdb's copy has only in-frame clones and lacks some. Altogether about 600,000 clones are present, roughly 79% being singletons, with the ten largest covering approximately 12%. Sample: PBMCs. These receptor sequences come from a woman aged 35 to 49 in good health. Some clones in this sample may be carry-over from other donors' samples.

The DNA for the CDR3 is TGTGCCAGTTCCGGGACAACCTTGGGGCCCCAGCATTTT. The encoded protein is CASSGTTLGPQHF. The J gene is TRBJ1-5, the V gene TRBV9, with D possibly TRBD1 on 6 matching bases. V was clipped by 8 bases and J by 9 bases, with 18 bases between them. The CDR3 consists of 13 residues. CDR1 and CDR2 from the germline V gene are SGDLS and YYNGEE.

Points on this clone: One base away lies a much larger clone, so this may be a sequencing read error. The chain links TRBV30 to TRBJ1-1, with 7 nucleotides matching TRBD1. The CDR3 length is 12 residues. Germline V gene sequence: CDR1 GTSNPN, CDR2 SVGIG (reference sequence). Germline trimming cut 7 bases from V and 1 base from J; bases unmatched to any gene: 3. CDR3 sequence reads: CASNRGNTEAFF. DNA of the CDR3: TGTGCCTCAAACAGGGGGAACACTGAAGCTTTCTTT.

The chain is built from TRBV12-5 and TRBJ2-2, with a tentative D call TRBD1 (6 bases). In germline, CDR1 is LGHNT, CDR2 FRNRAP. This CDR3 has 17 residues. V was pared by 0 bases and J by 7 bases, with 18 bases between. CDR3 sequence: CASGLVLVGDTRGELFF. CDR3 bases: TGTGCTAGTGGTTTGGTACTCGTAGGGGACACCCGCGGGGAGCTGTTTTTT.

The CDR3 nucleotides read TGTGCCAGTAGTATACCCCGCAGCCTCTATGGCTACACCTTC. Residues: CASSIPRSLYGYTF. The chain has TRBV19 and TRBJ1-2; D remains ambiguous. The CDR3 is 14 residues long. The germline CDR1 and CDR2 sequences are LNHDA and SQIVND (reference sequence). V was trimmed by 2 bases and J by 4 bases, leaving 11 bases between them.

CDR3 amino acids: CASSGSRFDDEQFF. CDR3 bases: TGTGCCAGCTCCGGGAGTCGGTTTGACGATGAGCAGTTCTTC. This chain uses TRBV27 with TRBJ2-1, with a possible D match to TRBD2 (6 bases). The V end lost 8 bases, the J end lost 8 bases, and 19 bases lay between the germline ends. This CDR3 comprises 14 residues. The germline CDR1 and CDR2 sequences are MNHEY and SMNVEV (reference sequence).

The rearrangement joins TRBV4-2 to TRBJ1-1; D gene ambiguous. Germline V gives CDR1 LGHNA, CDR2 YNFKEQ. V was pared by 3 bases and J by 0 bases, with 11 bases between. The CDR3 length is 15 residues. The CDR3 coding sequence is TGTGCCAGCAGCCAGGGATACCCTCTGAACACTGAAGCTTTCTTT. Translating gives CASSQGYPLNTEAFF.

This clone was counted a few times. This chain joins TRBV2 and TRBJ2-3, with D perhaps TRBD2 (5 bases). This CDR3 is built from 12 residues. Germline assignment: CDR1 SNHLY and CDR2 FYNNEI. V lost 8 bases to trimming and J lost 2 bases, with 8 bases between them. Here the CDR3 DNA reads TGTGCCAGCCTCCGGGACACAGATACGCAGTATTTT. Translation: CASLRDTDTQYF.

This sequence joins TRBV28 and TRBJ2-5, with 8 bases that match TRBD1. V shed 8 bases and J 2 bases; nucleotides not matched to a gene: 4. The CDR3 sequence is 13 residues long. Germline-derived CDR1 and CDR2 are MDHEN and SYDVKM. The chain's CDR3 is CASAWDRQETQYF. As DNA, the CDR3 is TGTGCCAGCGCTTGGGACAGGCAAGAGACCCAGTACTTC.

J is TRBJ2-7 and V is TRBV25-1, with 9 bases lining up with TRBD1. The CDR3 is 15 amino acids. The J segment lost 6 bases and the V segment lost 3 bases, leaving 9 bases of the junction unmatched. From germline, CDR1 is MGHDK and CDR2 SYGVNS. CDR3 sequence: CASSDPPGQGGEQYF. As DNA, the CDR3 is TGTGCCAGCAGTGACCCCCCGGGACAGGGAGGCGAGCAGTACTTC.

This clone appeared a single time. The CDR3 loop is CASSEAPTGELFF. For the CDR3, the DNA is TGTGCCAGCAGTGAAGCGCCGACCGGGGAGCTGTTTTTT. This chain uses TRBV6-1 with TRBJ2-2; D is unclear. V lost 0 bases to trimming and J lost 5 bases, with 4 bases between them. The CDR3 is 13 amino acids. Germline CDR1 MNHNS, CDR2 SASEGT.

This clone was found a few times. The gene calls are TRBV7-2 and TRBJ2-2, with 9 positions matching TRBD2. V shed 5 bases and J 5 bases; nucleotides not matched to a gene: 12. The CDR3 contains 17 residues. Germline V CDR1 and CDR2: SGHTA, FQGNSA. The DNA for the CDR3 is TGTGCCAGCAGCCCCGAGGGACTAGCTTCATCAACCGGGGAGCTGTTTTTT. Translating gives CASSPEGLASSTGELFF.

The rearrangement links TRBV7-3 to TRBJ1-1, with D possibly TRBD1 on 5 matching bases. There are 14 residues in the CDR3. The V and J ends lost 4 bases and 5 bases respectively, with 14 bases between them. CDR1 is SGHTA, CDR2 FQGTGA, per germline. The CDR3 is CASSSLGADTEAFF. DNA for the CDR3: TGTGCCAGCAGCTCCCTCGGGGCGGATACTGAAGCTTTCTTT.

The chain uses TRBV6-1 and TRBJ2-5; D is ambiguous. Germline CDR1 MNHNS, CDR2 SASEGT. This CDR3 region has 15 residues. The germline V and J ends were trimmed by 7 bases and 3 bases, with 18 bases remaining between them. This CDR3 reads CASKTERAIEETQYF. The CDR3 DNA follows: TGTGCCAGCAAGACCGAAAGGGCGATTGAAGAGACCCAGTACTTC.

The chain joins TRBV11-2 to TRBJ2-7, with 8 bases lining up with TRBD2. This CDR3 is 15 amino acids long. The germline V gene encodes CDR1 SGHAT and CDR2 FQNNGV. The J segment lost 6 bases and the V segment lost 1 base, leaving 8 bases of the junction unmatched. CDR3 bases: TGTGCCAGCAGCTTAGGAGGGACTAGGTTAGGCGAGCAGTACTTC. Translation gives CASSLGGTRLGEQYF.

The chain is built from TRBV18 and TRBJ2-3, with 10 bases aligning to TRBD2. The CDR3 has 16 residues. Germline trimming cut 4 bases from V and 3 bases from J; bases unmatched to any gene: 7. CDR1 is KGHSH, CDR2 LQKENI, per germline. CDR3 DNA: TGTGCCAGCTCACAACTCAGCGGGAGGGGAACAGATACGCAGTATTTT. Protein: CASSQLSGRGTDTQYF.

V is TRBV6-4 and J is TRBJ2-1; 8 nucleotides align to TRBD2. The CDR3 runs 15 residues. With V trimmed by 4 bases and J by 8 bases, 10 bases remained unmatched. Germline values: CDR1 MRHNA, CDR2 SNTAGT. The CDR3 loop reads CASSVEGGRIDEQFF. Written as DNA, the CDR3 is TGTGCCAGCAGTGTGGAGGGCGGGAGGATTGATGAGCAGTTCTTC.

The chain recombines TRBV2 with TRBJ2-3; 11 positions match TRBD2. This CDR3 contains 16 residues. V lost 7 bases to trimming and J lost 6 bases; unmatched junction nucleotides: 12. Germline V lookup: CDR1 SNHLY, CDR2 FYNNEI. In DNA form, the CDR3 reads TGTGCCAGCACTCTACCTCTAGCGGGAGGAGCTGATACGCAGTATTTT. It is translated as CASTLPLAGGADTQYF.

This clone has a count of ten or more. Other nucleotide sequences from this sample produce the same CDR3. V gene TRBV25-1 combines with J gene TRBJ1-2; 7 bases agree with TRBD1. The CDR3 is 14 residues long. Germline V gene sequence: CDR1 MGHDK, CDR2 SYGVNS. J gave up 4 bases and V 2 bases, and 4 bases lay outside the gene matches. The CDR3 DNA follows: TGTGCCAGCAGTGAAGTGACAGGGACCTATGGCTACACCTTC. Its protein product is CASSEVTGTYGYTF.

The chain combines TRBV7-2 with TRBJ2-1, with D possibly matching TRBD2 (6 bases). Looked up from germline, CDR1 is SGHTA and CDR2 is FQGNSA. The CDR3 runs 16 residues. V shed 3 bases and J shed 6 bases, with 18 bases lying between them. The CDR3 is CASSFGGGIQINEQFF. For the CDR3, the DNA is TGTGCCAGCAGCTTCGGTGGGGGGATTCAAATCAATGAGCAGTTCTTC. The whole variable domain, remainder taken from reference TRBV7-2 and TRBJ2-1, is GAGVSQSPSNKVTEKGKDVELRCDPISGHTALYWYRQSLGQGLEFLIYFQGNSAPDKSGLPSDRFSAERTGGSVSTLTIQRTQQEDSAVYLCASSFGGGIQINEQFFGPGTRLTVL.

This chain links TRBV7-9 with TRBJ2-5; D is unresolved. The CDR3 loop spans 11 amino acids. CDR1 SEHNR and CDR2 FQNEAQ come from the germline V gene (reference sequence). Trimming removed 1 base at V and 8 bases at J, with 5 bases between. The DNA of the CDR3 is TGTGCCAGCAGCTTAGGATCTACCCAGTACTTC. The encoded protein is CASSLGSTQYF.

The rearrangement uses TRBV28 and TRBJ2-2, with 12 bases identical to TRBD1. Trimming at V came to 5 bases and at J to 5 bases, leaving 6 bases not matched to a gene. Germline values: CDR1 MDHEN, CDR2 SYDVKM. The CDR3 loop spans 16 amino acids. CDR3 bases: TGTGCCAGCAGTCGGTTGGGACAGGGGGCGACCGGGGAGCTGTTTTTT. It translates to CASSRLGQGATGELFF.

The rearrangement links TRBV7-2 to TRBJ2-3; maybe TRBD1 (5 bases). In germline, CDR1 is SGHTA, CDR2 FQGNSA. V dropped 4 bases and J dropped 6 bases, with 11 bases sitting between them. This CDR3 spans 13 amino acids. The CDR3 bases are TGTGCCAGCAGCTCCCCAGGGCGGGATACGCAGTATTTT. Encoded protein: CASSSPGRDTQYF.

The chain employs TRBV5-1 and TRBJ2-7, with 8 bases identical to TRBD1. Germline V gives CDR1 SGHRS, CDR2 YFSETQ. Germline trimming cut 4 bases from V and 4 bases from J; bases unmatched to any gene: 7. This CDR3 is 14 amino acids long. In DNA form, the CDR3 reads TGCGCCAGCAGCAGACAGGGGTTAACTTACGAGCAGTACTTC. Its translation is CASSRQGLTYEQYF.

The chain joins TRBV4-2 to TRBJ2-1; D possibly matches TRBD1 or TRBD2 (5 bases each). CDR1 is LGHNA and CDR2 is YNFKEQ in the germline V gene. V lost 6 bases and J 3 bases, leaving 18 bases between the germline ends. The CDR3 spans 16 residues. CDR3: CASSFTGQEGYNEQFF. For the CDR3, the DNA is TGTGCCAGCAGTTTCACCGGACAAGAGGGCTACAATGAGCAGTTCTTC.

The rearrangement joins TRBV7-3 to TRBJ2-7; tentatively, D is TRBD2 (7 bases). The germline V gene has CDR1 SGHTA and CDR2 FQGTGA. The CDR3 consists of 16 residues. V lost 5 bases and J lost 4, with 21 bases in between. For the CDR3, the DNA is TGTGCCAGCAGCCTCGTGGGGGGGGCCACACCATACGAGCAGTACTTC. Protein product: CASSLVGGATPYEQYF.